The present T cell receptor beta chain was sequenced within a study of metastatic and nonmetastatic thyroid tumors. Study context: Samples came from malignant and benign thyroid patients, and repertoires were compared across blood and tumor or nodule tissue.

In the authors' workflow: The distant-metastasis classifier for papillary thyroid cancer was built from CDR3 differences across clinicopathological groups. TCRdb used MiXCR to call clones anew from the PCR reads. Here the V and J calls rest on TCRdb's processing, not on the authors' analysis. This sample has tens of thousands of clones, with about an eighth found just once. No patient received treatment before thyroid surgery. V gave up 4 bases and J gave up 4 bases; unmatched junction bases: 11. The germline V gene encodes CDR1 MNHEY and CDR2 SMNVEV (reference sequence). The CDR3 length is 16 residues. This clone was detected ten times or more. This sample includes further DNA sequences coding for the same CDR3.

This chain connects TRBV27 to TRBJ2-5; 8 bases agree with TRBD2. Sequenced sample: blood. The clonotype originates from a female donor with papillary thyroid cancer or a benign thyroid nodule (not recorded which). Some clones in this sample may be carry-over from other donors' samples. The CDR3 region has the DNA TGTGCCAGCAGTTCAATTGGACTAGCTAGGAGAGAGACCCAGTACTTC. It encodes CASSSIGLARRETQYF.